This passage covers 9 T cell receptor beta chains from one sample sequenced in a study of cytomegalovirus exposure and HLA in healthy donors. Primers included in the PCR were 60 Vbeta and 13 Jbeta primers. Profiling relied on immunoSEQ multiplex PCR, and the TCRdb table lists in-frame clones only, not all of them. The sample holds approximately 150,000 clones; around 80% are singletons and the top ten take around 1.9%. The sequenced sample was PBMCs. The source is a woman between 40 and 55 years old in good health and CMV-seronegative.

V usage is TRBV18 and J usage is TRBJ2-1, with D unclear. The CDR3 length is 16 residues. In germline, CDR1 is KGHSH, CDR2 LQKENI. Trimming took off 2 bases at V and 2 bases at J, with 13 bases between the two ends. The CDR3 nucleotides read TGTGCCAGCTCACCAAACCTCGTGGCTCCCTACAATGAGCAGTTCTTC. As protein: CASSPNLVAPYNEQFF.

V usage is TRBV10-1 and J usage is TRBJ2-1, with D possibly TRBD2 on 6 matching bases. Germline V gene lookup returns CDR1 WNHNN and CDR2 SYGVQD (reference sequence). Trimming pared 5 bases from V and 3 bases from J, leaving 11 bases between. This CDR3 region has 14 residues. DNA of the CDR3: TGCGCCAGCAGTCCGGGCGGGAACTACAATGAGCAGTTCTTC. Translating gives CASSPGGNYNEQFF.

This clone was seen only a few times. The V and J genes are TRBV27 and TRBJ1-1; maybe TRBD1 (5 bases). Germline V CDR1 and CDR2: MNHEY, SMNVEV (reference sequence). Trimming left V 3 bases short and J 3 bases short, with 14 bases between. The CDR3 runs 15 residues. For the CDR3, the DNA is TGTGCCAGCAGTTTGCTTTTAAAAGGGGACACTGAAGCTTTCTTT. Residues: CASSLLLKGDTEAFF.

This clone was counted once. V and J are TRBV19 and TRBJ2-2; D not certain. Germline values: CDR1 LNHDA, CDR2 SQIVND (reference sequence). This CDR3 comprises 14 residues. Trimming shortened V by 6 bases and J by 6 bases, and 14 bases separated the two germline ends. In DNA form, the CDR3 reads TGTGCCAGTAGCCTAGATCGTCTCTCCGGGGAGCTGTTTTTT. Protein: CASSLDRLSGELFF.

CDR3 protein: CASSLVGAAGANVLTF. CDR3 nucleotide sequence: TGTGCCAGCAGCTTAGTGGGGGCTGCTGGGGCCAACGTCCTGACTTTC. The genes are TRBV7-8 and TRBJ2-6, with a tentative D call TRBD1 (6 bases). CDR3 size: 16 residues. Trimming took off 1 base at V and 2 bases at J, with 9 bases between the two ends. Germline V gene sequence: CDR1 SGHVS, CDR2 FQNEAQ.

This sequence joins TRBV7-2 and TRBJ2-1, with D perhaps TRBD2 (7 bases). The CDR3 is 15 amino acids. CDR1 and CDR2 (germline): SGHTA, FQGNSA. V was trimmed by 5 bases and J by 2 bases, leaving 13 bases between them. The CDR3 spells CASSLYGGPYNEQFF. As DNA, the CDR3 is TGTGCCAGCAGCCTTTACGGGGGGCCCTACAATGAGCAGTTCTTC.

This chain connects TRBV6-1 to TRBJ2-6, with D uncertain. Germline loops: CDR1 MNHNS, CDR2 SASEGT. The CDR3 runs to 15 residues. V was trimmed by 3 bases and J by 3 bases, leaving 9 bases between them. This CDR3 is CASSDLRGGANVLTF. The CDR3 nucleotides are TGTGCCAGCAGTGATCTTCGAGGTGGGGCCAACGTCCTGACTTTC.

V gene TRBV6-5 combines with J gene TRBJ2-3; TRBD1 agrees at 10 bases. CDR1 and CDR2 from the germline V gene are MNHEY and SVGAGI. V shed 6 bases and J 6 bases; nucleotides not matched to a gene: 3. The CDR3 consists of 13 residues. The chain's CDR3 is CASSRQGADTQYF. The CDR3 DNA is TGTGCCAGCAGCAGACAGGGGGCGGATACGCAGTATTTT.

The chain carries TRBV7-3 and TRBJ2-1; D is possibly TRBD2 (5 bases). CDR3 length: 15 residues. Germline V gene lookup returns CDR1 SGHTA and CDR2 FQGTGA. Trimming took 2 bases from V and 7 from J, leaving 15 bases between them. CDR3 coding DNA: TGTGCCAGCAGCTTAGGACTGATCCCTACAAATGAGCAGTTCTTC. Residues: CASSLGLIPTNEQFF.